These T cell receptor beta chains were read from a single sample in a study of beta chain features in type 1 diabetes. The data were produced by immunoSEQ multiplex PCR, yet TCRdb's version contains in-frame clones alone and is incomplete. The data show more than 150,000 clones, around an eighth seen once. The specimen sequenced was central memory CD4+ T cells from blood. Every receptor here comes from a young woman in good health. Each CDR3 is given with its conserved first and last residue. D genes are given only for firm matches. Clone size appears in some rows only: once, few, many, or a class for an expanded clone.

J gene: TRBJ2-1; CDR3 length: 15; V gene: TRBV7-9; clone size: NA; D gene: NA; CDR3 protein: CASSLPTTGWGEQFF; CDR3 DNA: TGTGCCAGCAGCTTACCGACTACAGGGTGGGGGGAGCAGTTCTTC
J gene: TRBJ2-2; CDR3 length: 17; V gene: TRBV19; clone size: few; D gene: TRBD1; CDR3 protein: CASTPGGGQGYTGELFF; CDR3 DNA: TGTGCCAGTACCCCAGGGGGCGGACAGGGGTACACCGGGGAGCTGTTTTTT
J gene: TRBJ2-6; CDR3 length: 13; V gene: TRBV30; clone size: few; D gene: NA; CDR3 protein: CAWSDGGANVLTF; CDR3 DNA: TGTGCCTGGAGTGACGGGGGGGCCAACGTCCTGACTTTC
J gene: TRBJ2-7; CDR3 length: 14; V gene: TRBV30; clone size: few; D gene: TRBD1; CDR3 protein: CAWDRDRGSNEQYF; CDR3 DNA: TGTGCCTGGGATAGGGACAGGGGAAGCAACGAGCAGTACTTC
J gene: TRBJ2-5; CDR3 length: 15; V gene: TRBV11-1; clone size: few; D gene: TRBD2; CDR3 protein: CASSFGTSGKETQYF; CDR3 DNA: TGTGCCAGCAGCTTCGGGACTAGCGGAAAAGAGACCCAGTACTTC
J gene: TRBJ1-4; CDR3 length: 16; V gene: TRBV11-2; clone size: few; D gene: TRBD1; CDR3 protein: CASHRQGKVTGEKLFF; CDR3 DNA: TGTGCCAGCCACAGACAGGGGAAGGTGACGGGGGAAAAACTGTTTTTT
J gene: TRBJ1-5; CDR3 length: 13; V gene: TRBV30; clone size: NA; D gene: NA; CDR3 protein: CASASRGDQPQHF; CDR3 DNA: TGTGCCTCCGCTTCTAGGGGCGATCAGCCCCAGCATTTT
J gene: TRBJ2-1; CDR3 length: 14; V gene: TRBV19; clone size: NA; D gene: TRBD2; CDR3 protein: CASSGLAGDSEQFF; CDR3 DNA: TGTGCCAGTAGTGGACTAGCGGGAGATTCTGAGCAGTTCTTC
J gene: TRBJ2-7; CDR3 length: 16; V gene: TRBV5-4; clone size: few; D gene: NA; CDR3 protein: CASSLDGAFVNYEQYF; CDR3 DNA: TGTGCCAGCAGCTTGGATGGGGCGTTTGTGAACTACGAGCAGTACTTC
J gene: TRBJ2-1; CDR3 length: 16; V gene: TRBV14; clone size: many; D gene: TRBD2; CDR3 protein: CASSLYGLALYNEQFF; CDR3 DNA: TGTGCCAGCAGCTTATATGGACTAGCGCTTTACAATGAGCAGTTCTTC
J gene: TRBJ1-2; CDR3 length: 13; V gene: TRBV18; clone size: NA; D gene: TRBD1; CDR3 protein: CASSSGGRDGYTF; CDR3 DNA: TGTGCCAGCTCATCAGGGGGCAGGGATGGCTACACCTTC
J gene: TRBJ2-5; CDR3 length: 11; V gene: TRBV6-6; clone size: NA; D gene: NA; CDR3 protein: CASTTGETQYF; CDR3 DNA: TGTGCCAGCACGACCGGGGAGACCCAGTACTTC
J gene: TRBJ2-7; CDR3 length: 14; V gene: TRBV18; clone size: NA; D gene: TRBD1; CDR3 protein: CASSPNRGTYEQYF; CDR3 DNA: TGTGCCAGCTCACCGAACAGGGGGACCTACGAGCAGTACTTC
J gene: TRBJ2-7; CDR3 length: 16; V gene: TRBV7-2; clone size: few; D gene: TRBD2; CDR3 protein: CATRTSGRKGSYEQYF; CDR3 DNA: TGTGCTACCCGGACTAGCGGGAGGAAGGGCTCCTACGAGCAGTACTTC
J gene: TRBJ2-7; CDR3 length: 17; V gene: TRBV18; clone size: NA; D gene: TRBD2; CDR3 protein: CASSPPGTSGRAYEQYF; CDR3 DNA: TGTGCCAGCTCACCACCTGGGACTAGCGGGAGGGCCTACGAGCAGTACTTC
J gene: TRBJ1-1; CDR3 length: 15; V gene: TRBV7-3; clone size: few; D gene: NA; CDR3 protein: CASSLTDSPNTEAFF; CDR3 DNA: TGTGCCAGCAGCTTAACGGACAGTCCGAACACTGAAGCTTTCTTT
J gene: TRBJ1-5; CDR3 length: 13; V gene: TRBV30; clone size: NA; D gene: NA; CDR3 protein: CAWSRQEDQPQHF; CDR3 DNA: TGTGCCTGGAGTAGGCAAGAGGATCAGCCCCAGCATTTT
J gene: TRBJ2-5; CDR3 length: 17; V gene: TRBV27; clone size: NA; D gene: TRBD2; CDR3 protein: CASSSTQLAGLQETQYF; CDR3 DNA: TGTGCCAGCAGTTCGACCCAACTAGCGGGTCTACAAGAGACCCAGTACTTC
J gene: TRBJ2-1; CDR3 length: 12; V gene: TRBV2; clone size: NA; D gene: TRBD2; CDR3 protein: CASTSGINEQFF; CDR3 DNA: TGTGCCAGCACTAGCGGGATTAATGAGCAGTTCTTC
J gene: TRBJ2-1; CDR3 length: 14; V gene: TRBV19; clone size: NA; D gene: TRBD2; CDR3 protein: CASTPLAGFNEQFF; CDR3 DNA: TGTGCCAGTACCCCGCTAGCGGGATTCAATGAGCAGTTCTTC
J gene: TRBJ2-3; CDR3 length: 14; V gene: TRBV29-1; clone size: NA; D gene: TRBD1; CDR3 protein: CSVASTDRGSTQYF; CDR3 DNA: TGCAGCGTCGCAAGTACTGACAGGGGTAGTACGCAGTATTTT
J gene: TRBJ1-5; CDR3 length: 14; V gene: TRBV28; clone size: NA; D gene: TRBD1; CDR3 protein: CASRAYRGIRAQHF; CDR3 DNA: TGTGCCAGCAGGGCCTACAGGGGAATTCGGGCCCAGCATTTT
J gene: TRBJ1-1; CDR3 length: 13; V gene: TRBV7-6; clone size: few; D gene: NA; CDR3 protein: CASSLGPRTEAFF; CDR3 DNA: TGTGCCAGCAGCTTAGGTCCCCGCACTGAAGCTTTCTTT
J gene: TRBJ2-4; CDR3 length: 16; V gene: TRBV27; clone size: few; D gene: TRBD1; CDR3 protein: CASSMQPGQGRNIQYF; CDR3 DNA: TGTGCCAGCAGTATGCAACCGGGACAGGGAAGAAACATTCAGTACTTC
J gene: TRBJ2-7; CDR3 length: 13; V gene: TRBV18; clone size: few; D gene: TRBD2; CDR3 protein: CASSPGTSDEQYF; CDR3 DNA: TGTGCCAGCTCACCCGGGACTAGCGACGAGCAGTACTTC
J gene: TRBJ2-3; CDR3 length: 16; V gene: TRBV29-1; clone size: few; D gene: TRBD1; CDR3 protein: CSVESILDRGADTQYF; CDR3 DNA: TGCAGCGTTGAGTCCATCTTGGACAGGGGGGCAGATACGCAGTATTTT
J gene: TRBJ2-7; CDR3 length: 14; V gene: TRBV7-3; clone size: few; D gene: TRBD2; CDR3 protein: CASSSSGLAGEQYF; CDR3 DNA: TGTGCCAGCAGCTCCTCGGGACTAGCGGGCGAGCAGTACTTC